This entry describes one T cell receptor (beta chain). This clone was observed at least ten times. This clone's antigen is unknown. Base qualities were left out, and no much larger clone turns up one base away. This specimen belongs to a study of blood T cell repertoires in COVID-19 (dated by TCRdb to between 2020 and 2021). Describing the broader study: Samples from collaborators originated in the United States, Italy and Spain and spanned both the acute and convalescent phases of COVID-19. Samples were obtained from the ongoing ImmuneRACE study (first 160 participants) and from over 1,000 subjects provided by 6 global collaborators. The dataset comprised deeply sampled blood TCRbeta repertoires from subjects exposed to, actively infected with, or recovered from COVID-19. Sample metadata almost always included a de-identified subject ID, COVID-19 status, age in years and sex. Where HLA class I and class II types were available, the types were taken from metadata supplied by the sample provider, not from assay-based typing. The prospective study material was composed of cDNA or gDNA derived from T cells, B-cell-depleted T cells, or PBMCs. A freely available public database, intended as a resource for researchers studying the immune response to SARS-CoV-2, is where the repertoires were released. Study-wide findings and limitations: Clinical and demographic metadata were provided uncurated, with the amount varying by source and participant.

Collaborating institutions collected whole blood in K2EDTA tubes following their own protocols. Collaborator samples were shipped for TCRbeta analysis as frozen whole blood, isolated PBMCs, or DNA extracted from either sample type. TCRbeta CDR3 regions were amplified from genomic DNA by means of the immunoSEQ Assay, a bias-controlled multiplex PCR. The original methods were these. Nucleated cell counts per sample were estimated from amplification of reference gene primers within the assay. To quantify the absolute abundance of each unique TCRbeta CDR3 rearrangement, sequence reads were collapsed and filtered. For each sample, productive Simpson clonality was calculated as the square root of Simpson's diversity index across productive rearrangements. TCRdb holds this immuneACCESS table with in-frame rearrangements only. Some clones are missing; in checked studies, unresolved V genes explain under half, and the rest has no known cause. The V and J calls and the clone size are those of that table, but D and trimming were determined from the DNA. Recorded for this sample are roughly 90,000 clones; about nine tenths of them occurred a single time. Roughly 1.1% of the sample is held by the ten biggest clonotypes.

This receptor was identified in a human donor in a cohort sampled during active COVID-19. The specimen was peripheral blood.

The CDR3 reads CASSLSTGALYGYTF. The nucleotide sequence is given as TGTGCCAGCAGCTTATCTACAGGGGCACTCTATGGCTACACCTTC. The chain couples TRBV11-2 to TRBJ1-2; TRBD1 lines up with 7 middle nucleotides. Measured from the cysteine to the phenylalanine, the CDR3 is 15 residues long. Solely the CDR3 DNA is kept, with 45 bases framed from the first base. After removal of 2 bases from V and 4 bases from J, the junction retains 7 bases not matched to a gene. Looking up the germline V gene yields CDR1 SGHAT and CDR2 FQNNGV.